The clone carrying this T cell receptor beta chain was counted ten times or more. Its cognate antigen is unknown. MiXCR, run by TCRdb on the 5' RACE reads, gives a single entry per CDR3 protein. This table holds about 340,000 distinct CDR3 sequences, about 10% found once. This sample is part of a study of identical twins. Study-wide results and caveats: It was cross-sectional statistical analysis, not following the same donors, that the conclusions relied on. Models underestimated TCR alpha sharing (out-of-frame) in monozygotic twins.

The ends lost 7 bases at V and 2 bases at J; junction bases unmatched: 9. CDR1 is SQVTM and CDR2 is ANQGSEA in the germline V gene. This CDR3 comprises 14 residues. Sequences were obtained from naive T cells sorted from blood. The receptor's source is a woman between 45 and 65 years old in good health. The rearrangement uses TRBV29-1 and TRBJ2-5; 8 bases fit TRBD1. The CDR3: CSAFQTGDQETQYF. CDR3 bases: TGCAGCGCTTTTCAGACAGGGGATCAAGAGACCCAGTACTTC.